The T cell receptor beta chain under discussion was sequenced for a study of T cell changes during pregnancy in multiple sclerosis. Assay: immunoSEQ multiplex PCR; the TCRdb copy retains only in-frame clones and omits some. Of more than 55,000 clones in the sample, 70% to 90% were seen once. V was clipped by 2 bases and J by 1 base, with 5 bases between them. The germline gives CDR1 MNHEY, CDR2 SVGAGI. This CDR3 spans 13 amino acids. The source is a female donor with multiple sclerosis, enrolled in a pregnancy study. The V and J genes are TRBV6-5 and TRBJ2-5; D remains ambiguous. The sequences come from peripheral blood, collected after pregnancy. This CDR3 reads CASSYQFQETQYF. CDR3 in DNA: TGTGCCAGCAGTTACCAATTCCAAGAGACCCAGTACTTC.